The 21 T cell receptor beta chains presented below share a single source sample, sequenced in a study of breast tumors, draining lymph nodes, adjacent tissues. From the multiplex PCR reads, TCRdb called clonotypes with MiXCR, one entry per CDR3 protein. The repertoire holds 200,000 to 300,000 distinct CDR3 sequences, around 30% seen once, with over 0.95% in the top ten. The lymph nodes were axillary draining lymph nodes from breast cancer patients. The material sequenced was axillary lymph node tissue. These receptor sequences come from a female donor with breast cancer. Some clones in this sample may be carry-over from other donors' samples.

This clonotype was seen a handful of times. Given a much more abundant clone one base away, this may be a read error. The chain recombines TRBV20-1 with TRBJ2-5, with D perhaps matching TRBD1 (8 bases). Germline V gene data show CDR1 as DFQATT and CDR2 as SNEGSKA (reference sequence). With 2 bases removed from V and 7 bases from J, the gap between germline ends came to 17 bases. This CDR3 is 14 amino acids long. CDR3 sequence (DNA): TGCAGTGCTAGACTTCAGGGGGCGGGAGCGACCCAGTACTTC. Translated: CSARLQGAGATQYF.

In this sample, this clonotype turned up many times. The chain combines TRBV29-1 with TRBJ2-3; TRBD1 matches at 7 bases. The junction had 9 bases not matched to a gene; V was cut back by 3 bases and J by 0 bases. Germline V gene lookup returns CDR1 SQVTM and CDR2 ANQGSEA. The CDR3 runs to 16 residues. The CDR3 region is CSVDRVGGQSTDTQYF. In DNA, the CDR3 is TGCAGCGTTGATCGTGTAGGGGGACAGAGCACAGATACGCAGTATTTT.

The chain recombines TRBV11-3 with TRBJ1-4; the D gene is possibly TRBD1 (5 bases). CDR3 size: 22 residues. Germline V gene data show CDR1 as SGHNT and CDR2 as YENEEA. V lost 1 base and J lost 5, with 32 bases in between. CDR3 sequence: CASSLVRRTSGRAGGDNEKLFF. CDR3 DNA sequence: TGTGCCAGCAGCTTAGTTCGCCGGACTAGCGGGAGGGCCGGGGGGGACAATGAAAAACTGTTTTTT.

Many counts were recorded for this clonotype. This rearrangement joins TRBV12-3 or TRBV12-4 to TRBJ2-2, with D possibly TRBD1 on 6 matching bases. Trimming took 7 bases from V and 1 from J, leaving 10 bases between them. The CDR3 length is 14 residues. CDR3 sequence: CASNRDGNTGELFF. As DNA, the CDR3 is TGTGCCAGCAACAGGGACGGGAACACCGGGGAGCTGTTTTTT.

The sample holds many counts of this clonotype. CDR3 in DNA: TGTGCCAGTAGTCGAGGACTAGCGGGAGACGACGAGCAGTACTTC. The encoded protein is CASSRGLAGDDEQYF. This rearrangement joins TRBV19 to TRBJ2-7, with TRBD2 matching 13 bases. Germline V lookup: CDR1 LNHDA, CDR2 SQIVND (reference sequence). The V gene end was trimmed by 5 bases and the J gene end by 5 bases; junction bases not matched to a gene: 6. The CDR3 runs 15 residues.

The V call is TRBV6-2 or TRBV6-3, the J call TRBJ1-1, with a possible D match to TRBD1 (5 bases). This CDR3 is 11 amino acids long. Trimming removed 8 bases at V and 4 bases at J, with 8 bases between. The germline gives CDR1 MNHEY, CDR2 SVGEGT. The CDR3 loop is CASGGGTEAFF. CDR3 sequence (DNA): TGTGCCAGCGGGGGGGGCACTGAAGCTTTCTTT.

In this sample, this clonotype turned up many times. The CDR3 reads CASSASGTGTETQYF. As DNA, the CDR3 is TGTGCCAGCAGCGCCTCCGGGACAGGGACGGAGACCCAGTACTTC. V usage is TRBV9 and J usage is TRBJ2-5; 9 nucleotides agree with TRBD1. With V trimmed by 3 bases and J by 5 bases, 8 bases remained unmatched. CDR1 and CDR2 from the germline V gene are SGDLS and YYNGEE. CDR3 length: 15 residues. The full variable domain, with the rest looked up from reference TRBV9 and TRBJ2-5, is DSGVTQTPKHLITATGQRVTLRCSPRSGDLSVYWYQQSLDQGLQFLIQYYNGEERAKGNILERFSAQQFPDLHSELNLSSLELGDSALYFCASSASGTGTETQYFGPGTRLLVL.

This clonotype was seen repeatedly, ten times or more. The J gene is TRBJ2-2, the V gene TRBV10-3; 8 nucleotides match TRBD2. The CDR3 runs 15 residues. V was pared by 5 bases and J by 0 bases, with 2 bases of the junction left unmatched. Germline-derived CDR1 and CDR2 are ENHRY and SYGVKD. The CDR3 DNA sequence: TGTGCCATCAGTCCGGGAGGGCCGAACACCGGGGAGCTGTTTTTT. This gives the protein CAISPGGPNTGELFF.

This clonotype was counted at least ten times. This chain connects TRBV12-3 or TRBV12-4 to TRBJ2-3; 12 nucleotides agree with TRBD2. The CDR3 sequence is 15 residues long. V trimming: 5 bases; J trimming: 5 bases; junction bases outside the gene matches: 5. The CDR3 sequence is CASSRTSGIGDTQYF. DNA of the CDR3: TGTGCCAGCAGTCGGACTAGCGGGATTGGAGATACGCAGTATTTT.

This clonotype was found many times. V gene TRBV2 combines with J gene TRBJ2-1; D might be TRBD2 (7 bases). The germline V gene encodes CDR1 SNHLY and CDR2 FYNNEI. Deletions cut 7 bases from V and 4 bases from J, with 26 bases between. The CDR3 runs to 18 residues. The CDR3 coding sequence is TGTGCCAGCACCGAAGGGGGGGTGAGGCTAGCGGATTACAATGAGCAGTTCTTC. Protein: CASTEGGVRLADYNEQFF. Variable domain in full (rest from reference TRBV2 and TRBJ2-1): EPEVTQTPSHQVTQMGQEVILRCVPISNHLYFYWYRQILGQKVEFLVSFYNNEISEKSEIFDDQFSVERPDGSNFTLKIRSTKLEDSAMYFCASTEGGVRLADYNEQFFGPGTRLTVL.

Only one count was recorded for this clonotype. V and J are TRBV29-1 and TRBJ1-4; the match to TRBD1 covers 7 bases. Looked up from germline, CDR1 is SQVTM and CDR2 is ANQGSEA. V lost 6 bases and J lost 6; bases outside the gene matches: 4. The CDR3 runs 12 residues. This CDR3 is CSVGQGDEKLFF. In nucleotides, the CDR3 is TGCAGCGTGGGGCAGGGGGATGAAAAACTGTTTTTT.

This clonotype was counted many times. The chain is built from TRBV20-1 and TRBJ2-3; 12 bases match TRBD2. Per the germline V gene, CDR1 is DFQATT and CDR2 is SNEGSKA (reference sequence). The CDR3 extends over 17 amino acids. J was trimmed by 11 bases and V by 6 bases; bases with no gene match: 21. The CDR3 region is CSAILAGGPSGDTRQYF. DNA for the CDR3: TGCAGTGCCATTCTAGCGGGAGGGCCCTCGGGGGACACACGGCAGTATTTT.

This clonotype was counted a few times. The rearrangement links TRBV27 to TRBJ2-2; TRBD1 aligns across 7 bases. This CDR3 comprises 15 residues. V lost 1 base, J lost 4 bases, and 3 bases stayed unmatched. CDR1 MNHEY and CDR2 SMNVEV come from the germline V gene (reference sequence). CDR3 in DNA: TGTGCCAGCAGTTTATTGGACAGGTTCACCGGGGAGCTGTTTTTT. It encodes CASSLLDRFTGELFF.

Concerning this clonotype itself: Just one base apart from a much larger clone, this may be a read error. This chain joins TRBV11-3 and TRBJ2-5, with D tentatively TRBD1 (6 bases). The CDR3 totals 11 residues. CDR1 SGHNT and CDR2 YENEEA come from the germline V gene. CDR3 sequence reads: CASSHRETPYF. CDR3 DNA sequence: TGTGCCAGCAGCCACAGGGAGACCCCGTACTTC.

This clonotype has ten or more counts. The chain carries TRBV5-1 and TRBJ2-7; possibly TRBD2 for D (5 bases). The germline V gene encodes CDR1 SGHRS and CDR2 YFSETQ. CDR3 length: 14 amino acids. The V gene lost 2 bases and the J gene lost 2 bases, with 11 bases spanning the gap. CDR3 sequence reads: CASSLVRDPYEQYF. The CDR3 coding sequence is TGCGCCAGCAGCTTAGTACGGGATCCCTACGAGCAGTACTTC.

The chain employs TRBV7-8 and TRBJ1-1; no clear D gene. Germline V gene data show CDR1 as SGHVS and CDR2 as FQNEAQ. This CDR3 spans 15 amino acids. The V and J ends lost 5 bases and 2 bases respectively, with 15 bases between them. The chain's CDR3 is CASSGRGLGNTEAFF. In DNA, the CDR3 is TGTGCCAGCAGCGGCCGAGGGTTGGGTAACACTGAAGCTTTCTTT.

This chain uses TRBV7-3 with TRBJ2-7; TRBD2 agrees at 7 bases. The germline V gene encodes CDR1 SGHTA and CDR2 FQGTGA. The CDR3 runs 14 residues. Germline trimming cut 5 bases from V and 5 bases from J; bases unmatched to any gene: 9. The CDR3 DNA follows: TGTGCCAGCAGCGTCGGTCAGGGAGGGGACGAGCAGTACTTC. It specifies CASSVGQGGDEQYF. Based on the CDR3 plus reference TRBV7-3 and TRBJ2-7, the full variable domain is GAGVSQTPSNKVTEKGKYVELRCDPISGHTALYWYRQSLGQGPEFLIYFQGTGAADDSGLPNDRFFAVRPEGSVSTLKIQRTERGDSAVYLCASSVGQGGDEQYFGPGTRLTVT.

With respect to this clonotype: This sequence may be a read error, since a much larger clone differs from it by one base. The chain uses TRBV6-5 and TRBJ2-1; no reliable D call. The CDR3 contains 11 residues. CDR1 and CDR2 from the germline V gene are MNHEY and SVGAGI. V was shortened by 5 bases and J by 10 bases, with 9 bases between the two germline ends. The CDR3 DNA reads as TGTGCCAGCAGTCCTTTTGACGAGCAGTTCTTC. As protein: CASSPFDEQFF.

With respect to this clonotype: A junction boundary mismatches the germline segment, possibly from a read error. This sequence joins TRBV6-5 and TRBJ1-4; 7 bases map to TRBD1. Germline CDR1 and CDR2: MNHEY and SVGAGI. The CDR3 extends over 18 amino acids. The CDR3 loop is CASSSQNRDSSTNGKLFF. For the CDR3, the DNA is TGTGCCAGCAGCTCCCAAAACCGGGACAGCTCAACTAATGGAAAACTGTTTTTT.

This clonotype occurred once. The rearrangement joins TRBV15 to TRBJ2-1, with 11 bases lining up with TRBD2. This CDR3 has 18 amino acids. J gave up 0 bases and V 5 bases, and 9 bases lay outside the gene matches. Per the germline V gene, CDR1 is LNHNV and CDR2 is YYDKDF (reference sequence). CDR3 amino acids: CATSGEDGTSGSYNEQFF. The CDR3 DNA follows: TGTGCCACCAGCGGGGAAGATGGGACTAGCGGCTCCTACAATGAGCAGTTCTTC.

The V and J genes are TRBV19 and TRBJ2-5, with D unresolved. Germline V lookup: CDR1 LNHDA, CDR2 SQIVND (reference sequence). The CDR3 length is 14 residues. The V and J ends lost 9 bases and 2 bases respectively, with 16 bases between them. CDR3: CASTPVEGQETQYF. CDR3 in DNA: TGTGCCAGCACCCCCGTTGAAGGTCAAGAGACCCAGTACTTC. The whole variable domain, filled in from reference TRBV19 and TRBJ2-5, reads DGGITQSPKYLFRKEGQNVTLSCEQNLNHDAMYWYRQDPGQGLRLIYYSQIVNDFQKGDIAEGYSVSREKKESFPLTVTSAQKNPTAFYLCASTPVEGQETQYFGPGTRLLVL.